These 5 T cell receptor beta chains originate from one sample sequenced in a study of identical twins. TCRdb recomputed calls from the 5' RACE reads with MiXCR, one row per CDR3 protein. The profile covers just over 500,000 distinct CDR3 sequences, with less than 25% appearing a single time and 0.91% taken by the ten largest. Separately, the same data were catalogued under a study of T cells expressing NK-cell markers.

Sequenced: CD4+ T cells sorted from blood. Every receptor here comes from a woman in her late teens or twenties in good health.

The genes are TRBV5-1 and TRBJ2-1; no clear D gene. V lost 0 bases to trimming and J lost 11 bases, with 9 bases between them. There are 12 residues in the CDR3. The germline CDR1 and CDR2 sequences are SGHRS and YFSETQ. The CDR3 DNA reads as TGCGCCAGCAGCTTGGAAGCGTTTAAGCAGTTCTTC. As protein: CASSLEAFKQFF.

The V gene is TRBV2, the J gene TRBJ2-4; 8 bases agree with TRBD2. The CDR3 spans 15 residues. CDR1 and CDR2 from the germline V gene are SNHLY and FYNNEI. The ends lost 7 bases at V and 2 bases at J; junction bases unmatched: 7. CDR3 region: CASNPGLVTKNIQYF. The DNA for the CDR3 is TGTGCCAGCAACCCGGGACTAGTGACCAAAAACATTCAGTACTTC.

This chain connects TRBV3-1 to TRBJ2-7, with D possibly TRBD1 on 5 matching bases. Germline lookup yields CDR1 LGHDT and CDR2 YNNKEL (reference sequence). CDR3 size: 16 residues. The germline V and J ends were trimmed by 4 bases and 0 bases, with 16 bases remaining between them. Written as DNA, the CDR3 is TGTGCCAGCAGCCCCTCCGATCAGGGATTCTCCTACGAGCAGTACTTC. Residues: CASSPSDQGFSYEQYF.

V gene TRBV7-2 combines with J gene TRBJ1-1, with D uncertain. The CDR3 covers 14 residues. The V gene's germline CDR1 is SGHTA and CDR2 FQGNSA. The V and J ends lost 4 bases and 4 bases respectively, with 13 bases between them. In nucleotides, the CDR3 is TGTGCCAGCAGCTCCTTCGACGGTGCCACTGAAGCTTTCTTT. It specifies CASSSFDGATEAFF.

At least ten counts were recorded for this clonotype. The J gene is TRBJ2-5, the V gene TRBV5-4, with D maybe TRBD1 (5 bases). Germline CDR1 and CDR2: SGHNT and YYREEE (reference sequence). The CDR3 totals 15 residues. The V gene lost 4 bases and the J gene lost 4 bases, with 17 bases spanning the gap. The CDR3 DNA follows: TGTGCCAGCAGCGTGATGGGGCTATCCCCAGAGACCCAGTACTTC. Translation: CASSVMGLSPETQYF.